A single sample is the source of the 18 T cell receptor beta chains below, sequenced in a study of CD4 T cells in relation to SARS-CoV-2 and coronaviruses. Unexposed donor CD4+ T cells date from about 2011-2018, before the COVID-19 pandemic. After about 10 days of culture, CD4+ T cells were isolated. Antigens for these TCRs are unknown. Data came from immunoSEQ multiplex PCR; TCRdb stores just in-frame clones and leaves some out. This table holds over 10,000 clones, around four fifths found once. Sequenced material: CD4+ T cells from PBMCs, cultured in vitro. The receptors were gathered from a human donor in good health.

The rearrangement joins TRBV29-1 to TRBJ1-1; D is uncertain. Trimming took 7 bases from V and 5 from J, leaving 11 bases between them. CDR3 size: 11 residues. Germline V CDR1 and CDR2: SQVTM, ANQGSEA. The CDR3 nucleotides read TGCAGCGCCGAGGTCGGAACTGAAGCTTTCTTT. Residues: CSAEVGTEAFF.

V is TRBV6-2 or TRBV6-3 and J is TRBJ2-3; 9 nucleotides line up with TRBD1. Germline CDR1 and CDR2: MNHEY and SVGEGT. This CDR3 is 15 amino acids long. J gave up 5 bases and V 4 bases, and 7 bases lay outside the gene matches. The CDR3 sequence is CASSSRDRAIDTQYF. The CDR3 nucleotides read TGTGCCAGCAGTTCCCGGGACAGGGCCATAGATACGCAGTATTTT.

The chain employs TRBV27 and TRBJ1-2, with 9 nucleotides matching TRBD1. Germline V gives CDR1 MNHEY, CDR2 SMNVEV (reference sequence). Losses at the gene ends were 5 bases for V and 5 bases for J; bases not matched to a gene: 6. This CDR3 has 14 residues. The CDR3 DNA reads TGTGCCAGCAGTCCGGGACAGGGTCATTATGGCTACACCTTC. Amino acid sequence: CASSPGQGHYGYTF.

This chain joins TRBV7-2 and TRBJ2-2; D is ambiguous. The germline V and J ends were trimmed by 8 bases and 4 bases, with 11 bases remaining between them. Germline V gives CDR1 SGHTA, CDR2 FQGNSA. This CDR3 is 13 amino acids long. In nucleotides, the CDR3 is TGTGCCAGCGATCGGAGCGCCACCGGGGAGCTGTTTTTT. Its translation: CASDRSATGELFF.

This clone was detected only once. The V gene is TRBV27, the J gene TRBJ2-5, with TRBD2 identical over 11 bases. The CDR3 contains 16 residues. After removal of 0 bases from V and 5 bases from J, the junction contained 5 bases not matched to a gene. CDR1 is MNHEY, CDR2 SMNVEV, per germline (reference sequence). The CDR3 is CASSLSLAGVPETQYF. As DNA, the CDR3 is TGTGCCAGCAGTTTATCACTAGCGGGAGTTCCTGAGACCCAGTACTTC.

This clone showed up just once. This chain uses TRBV7-8 with TRBJ1-1; D perhaps matches TRBD1 (6 bases). CDR3 length: 14 residues. V was shortened by 1 base and J by 2 bases, with 8 bases between the two germline ends. Per germline, CDR1 SGHVS and CDR2 FQNEAQ. CDR3 loop: CASSLGGANTEAFF. The DNA for the CDR3 is TGTGCCAGCAGCTTAGGGGGGGCCAACACTGAAGCTTTCTTT.

The J gene is TRBJ2-5, the V gene TRBV7-2; 10 nucleotides agree with TRBD1. The CDR3 has 16 amino acids. Germline CDR1 SGHTA, CDR2 FQGNSA. The J segment lost 7 bases and the V segment lost 5 bases, leaving 13 bases of the junction unmatched. CDR3 DNA: TGTGCCAGCAGCCCCAATAGACAGGGGGCTTCGGGGACCCAGTACTTC. It specifies CASSPNRQGASGTQYF.

The chain recombines TRBV5-4 with TRBJ2-6; D call uncertain. The CDR3 loop spans 14 amino acids. Germline V gene sequence: CDR1 SGHNT, CDR2 YYREEE (reference sequence). V lost 3 bases to trimming and J lost 2 bases, with 6 bases between them. This CDR3 is CASSYDTGANVLTF. In DNA, the CDR3 is TGTGCCAGCAGCTATGACACTGGGGCCAACGTCCTGACTTTC.

This sequence joins TRBV28 and TRBJ1-5; D possibly corresponds to TRBD1 (5 bases). Deletions cut 10 bases from V and 4 bases from J, with 14 bases between. Germline V lookup: CDR1 MDHEN, CDR2 SYDVKM. The CDR3 extends over 13 amino acids. The CDR3 bases are TGTGCCACCTTCCCCAGGGCGAATCAGCCCCAGCATTTT. Translation: CATFPRANQPQHF.

By proportion, this clone is large. This chain links TRBV29-1 with TRBJ1-2; D is uncertain. The CDR3 sequence is 14 residues long. CDR1 is SQVTM and CDR2 is ANQGSEA in the germline V gene. V lost 0 bases and J lost 4, with 12 bases in between. CDR3 sequence (DNA): TGCAGCGTTGAAGAAAAGGGTGGAGGCTATGGCTACACCTTC. Translated: CSVEEKGGGYGYTF.

In regard to this clone: A read error may produce the germline difference seen at one junction end. The chain is built from TRBV4-3 and TRBJ2-7; 7 bases align to TRBD2. From germline, CDR1 is LGHNA and CDR2 YSLEER. CDR3 length: 13 amino acids. Here the CDR3 reads CASSQVGGTKQYF. In DNA form, the CDR3 reads TGCGCCAGCAGTCAAGTGGGGGGGACTAAGCAGTACTTC.

The V call is TRBV3-1 (or the pseudogene TRBV3-2), the J call TRBJ2-5; TRBD2 matches 11 bases. The V gene end was trimmed by 1 base and the J gene end by 2 bases; junction bases not matched to a gene: 6. From germline, CDR1 is LGHDT and CDR2 YNNKEL (reference sequence). This CDR3 is built from 17 residues. The CDR3 DNA sequence: TGTGCCAGCAGCCAAGGCGTTAGCGGGGGGGTACAAGAGACCCAGTACTTC. Amino acid sequence: CASSQGVSGGVQETQYF.

For this clone: One end of the junction does not line up with germline, which may come from a read error. The chain combines TRBV6-5 with TRBJ2-7, with D maybe TRBD1 (6 bases). CDR1 MNHEY and CDR2 SVGAGI come from the germline V gene. This CDR3 spans 15 amino acids. In nucleotides, the CDR3 is TGTGCCAGCAGTTACTCGGGGATTGGGCAGGGGCTTCTTCACTTC. Translated, it gives CASSYSGIGQGLLHF.

The genes are TRBV5-1 and TRBJ2-2, with D possibly matching TRBD1 (5 bases). The germline V gene has CDR1 SGHRS and CDR2 YFSETQ. CDR3 length equals 16 residues. V was clipped by 2 bases and J by 0 bases, with 11 bases between them. As DNA, the CDR3 is TGCGCCAGCAGCTTATTGGGGCAGCCGAACACCGGGGAGCTGTTTTTT. As protein: CASSLLGQPNTGELFF.

The J gene is TRBJ2-5, the V gene TRBV28; D might be TRBD2 (5 bases). Trimming left V 9 bases short and J 5 bases short, with 16 bases between. Germline assignment: CDR1 MDHEN and CDR2 SYDVKM. The length of the CDR3 is 13 residues. The DNA for the CDR3 is TGTGCCAGTTTAGCAAGGAGGTGGGAGACCCAGTACTTC. Translating it yields CASLARRWETQYF.

This clone was seen only a few times. The chain links TRBV10-3 to TRBJ2-5, with 9 bases identical to TRBD1. The V gene end was trimmed by 10 bases and the J gene end by 5 bases; junction bases not matched to a gene: 8. This CDR3 comprises 13 residues. CDR1 is ENHRY and CDR2 is SYGVKD in the germline V gene. The CDR3 region has the DNA TGTGCCAGCTCGACAGGGGGTGGGGAGACCCAGTACTTC. Protein sequence: CASSTGGGETQYF.

CDR3 nucleotide sequence: TGTGCCTGGAGTGCAGGGGACGGTGCTTCCCTCCACTTT. It specifies CAWSAGDGASLHF. The chain carries TRBV30 and TRBJ1-6, with a tentative D call TRBD1 (6 bases). The CDR3 extends over 13 amino acids. Between the trimmed V and J ends, which lost 1 base and 14 bases, there was a span of 15 bases. Germline V gene sequence: CDR1 GTSNPN, CDR2 SVGIG (reference sequence). Full variable domain (outside the CDR3, taken from reference TRBV30 and TRBJ1-6): SQTIHQWPATLVQPVGSPLSLECTVEGTSNPNLYWYRQAAGRGLQLLFYSVGIGQISSEVPQNLSASRPQDRQFILSSKKLLLSDSGFYLCAWSAGDGASLHFGNGTRLTVT.

This chain connects TRBV25-1 to TRBJ2-7; D possibly matches TRBD1 or TRBD2 (5 bases each). The CDR3 runs 14 residues. Germline V lookup: CDR1 MGHDK, CDR2 SYGVNS. Trimming left V 4 bases short and J 3 bases short, with 13 bases between. CDR3 coding DNA: TGTGCCAGCAGTGCTGCAGGGACGGTCTACGAGCAGTACTTC. It specifies CASSAAGTVYEQYF.